The source of this T cell receptor beta chain is a study of vaccination and CD4 T cells after COVID-19. For the study at large: Median time from COVID diagnosis to post-COVID sampling was over 95 days (35 to 161). Cells received overlapping spike peptides from SARS-CoV-2, HCoV-NL63, HCoV-OC43 and HCoV-229E as stimulation.

Sequenced with the Oncomine TCR Beta short-read assay was DNA taken from cultured CD4+ T cells. TCRdb reprocessed the PCR reads with MiXCR, giving one entry per CDR3 protein. The profile shows roughly 8,400 distinct CDR3 sequences, roughly 57% of them singletons. Treatment reported: approximately 9-day PBMC culture with coronavirus spike peptide pools or control peptides (ViraFEST assay). With peptide pools, ViraFEST first expanded antigen-specific T cells and afterwards sequenced their TCRs. This CDR3 contains 15 residues. V lost 1 base to trimming and J lost 2 bases, with 12 bases between them. Germline V gene data show CDR1 as DFQATT and CDR2 as SNEGSKA (reference sequence). With regard to this clonotype: Its antigen remains unidentified.

Sequenced material: cultured CD4+ T cells from blood, taken after SARS-CoV-2 vaccination. V gene TRBV20-1 combines with J gene TRBJ1-5; TRBD1 might be the D (6 bases). This TCR came from a human donor with COVID-19. The CDR3 nucleotides read TGCAGTGCTAGAGGGGGGGGCAACGGCAATCAGCCCCAGCATTTT. Residues: CSARGGGNGNQPQHF.